Reported below is one T cell receptor (beta chain). These data originate in a study of blood T cell repertoires in COVID-19. Study background: Some COVID-19 samples were acute and others convalescent; all came from the United States, Italy and Spain. Sources were T cells, B-cell-depleted T cells, or PBMCs; the material itself was cDNA or gDNA.

CDR3 length equals 16 residues. With 2 bases clipped from V and 4 bases from J, the junction kept 6 bases outside the gene matches. Germline V CDR1 and CDR2: LNHNV, YYDKDF (reference sequence). How the authors handled the data: It was from reference gene primer amplification that nucleated cell counts were estimated. Libraries were prepared by immunoSEQ multiplex PCR; TCRdb keeps only in-frame clonotypes and omits some of them. The D gene and trimming were derived from the DNA, and the V and J assignments and clone size from that table. The sample records tens of thousands of clones, approximately 80% being singletons.

This TCR was sampled from a man older than 75 with acute or convalescent COVID-19. The chain has TRBV15 and TRBJ2-1; TRBD1 matches at 9 bases. The sequencing input was peripheral blood. CDR3 amino acids: CATSRHRGTGYNEQFF. CDR3 sequence (DNA): TGTGCCACCAGCAGACACCGGGGGACAGGGTACAATGAGCAGTTCTTC.